The rows below give T cell receptor beta chains drawn from one sample of a study of blood T cells in healthy people across ages. MiXCR was run by TCRdb on the 5' RACE reads, yielding one entry per CDR3 protein. The sample lists hundreds of thousands of distinct CDR3 sequences; approximately 59% were seen once. The sequenced sample was blood. Receptor source: a man aged 55 to 70 in good health. The CDR3 runs from the conserved cysteine through the conserved F or W. Each record gives: clone size, D gene, J gene, CDR3 length, V gene, CDR3 DNA, CDR3 protein. A D gene is named only where the DNA matches it firmly. Clone size is given for some rows only: seen once, a few or many times, or a class if the clone is expanded.

>.|.|TRBJ2-5|14|TRBV7-2
TGTGCCAGCAGCTTAGCGGGGCAGGTGGAGACCCAGTACTTC
CASSLAGQVETQYF
>.|TRBD1|TRBJ2-5|15|TRBV5-1
TGCGCCAGCAGCTTGGAGTACAGGGGGCTGGAGACCCAGTACTTC
CASSLEYRGLETQYF
>.|.|TRBJ1-6|13|TRBV7-2
TGTGCCAGCAGTCCAGGGATGGATAGACCCCTCCACTTT
CASSPGMDRPLHF
>few|TRBD1|TRBJ2-6|16|TRBV5-1
TGCGCCAGCAGCCAATTTGACAGGGCTGGGGCCAACGTCCTGACTTTC
CASSQFDRAGANVLTF
>.|.|TRBJ1-2|12|TRBV20-1
TGCAGCCTCCCTTCCGCTAACTATGGCTACACCTTC
CSLPSANYGYTF
>.|TRBD2|TRBJ2-3|17|TRBV25-1
TGTGCCAGCAGTGCCCTTTTTAGCGGGGGGCCCACAGATACGCAGTATTTT
CASSALFSGGPTDTQYF
>.|.|TRBJ2-5|12|TRBV4-1
TGCGCCAGCAGCCCCCCCGGACAGACCCAGTACTTC
CASSPPGQTQYF
>few|.|TRBJ2-7|14|TRBV28
TGTGCCAGCAGGGGAACCGGGACACCATACGAGCAGTACTTC
CASRGTGTPYEQYF
>few|.|TRBJ2-5|14|TRBV6-2/TRBV6-3
TGTGCCAGCAGTGTCTCGGGGGTCCAAGAGACCCAGTACTTC
CASSVSGVQETQYF
>.|.|TRBJ2-1|15|TRBV11-2
TGTGCCAGCAGCTTAAACGGGGGCTCTCACAATGAGCAGTTCTTC
CASSLNGGSHNEQFF
>.|.|TRBJ1-5|13|TRBV20-1
TGCAGTGCCAGACCGGCTGTGGATCAGCCCCAGCATTTT
CSARPAVDQPQHF
>.|.|TRBJ1-6|16|TRBV6-5
TGTGCCAGCAGTTCTCGAGACAGAACCTATAATTCACCCCTCCACTTT
CASSSRDRTYNSPLHF
>few|TRBD1|TRBJ2-7|16|TRBV4-1
TGCGCCAGCAGCCAAGATGCAGGACAGGGGGGCCGGGAGCAGTACTTC
CASSQDAGQGGREQYF
>once|TRBD1|TRBJ2-2|13|TRBV12-3/TRBV12-4
TGTGCCAGCATTGGGACAGGGGCCGGGGAGCTGTTTTTT
CASIGTGAGELFF
>.|.|TRBJ1-4|15|TRBV20-1
TGCAGTGCTAGAGATAGCGGGAGGGCTAATGAAAAACTGTTTTTT
CSARDSGRANEKLFF
>.|TRBD2|TRBJ2-1|17|TRBV20-1
TGCAGTGCTAGGGGGTCCGGACTAGCGGGGGCCAACAATGAGCAGTTCTTC
CSARGSGLAGANNEQFF
>many|.|TRBJ2-5|13|TRBV29-1
TGCAGCGTTGTAGGGGGGGCCGGAGAGACCCAGTACTTC
CSVVGGAGETQYF
>.|TRBD2|TRBJ2-4|14|TRBV28
TGTGCCGCGGGGGGGGCAGGGGCCAAAAACATTCAGTACTTC
CAAGGAGAKNIQYF
>.|TRBD1|TRBJ2-3|13|TRBV15
TGTGCCACCAGCAGAGATTCCAGGACAGGGCAGTATTTT
CATSRDSRTGQYF
>few|.|TRBJ1-2|13|TRBV12-3/TRBV12-4
TGTGCCAGCAGGAGGACGTTAAACTATGGCTACACCTTC
CASRRTLNYGYTF
>.|.|TRBJ1-6|20|TRBV24-1
TGTGCCACCAGTGATACGGACGAGCGGGGGAGGAGCTCCTATAATTCACCCCTCCACTTT
CATSDTDERGRSSYNSPLHF
>few|.|TRBJ1-2|16|TRBV4-2
TGTGCCAGCAGCCAAGATTCCGGCGTCGGTGAGACTGGCTACACCTTC
CASSQDSGVGETGYTF
>once|TRBD1|TRBJ1-1|16|TRBV27
TGTGCCAGCAGCCGAAACAGGGGGCGAGGGAACACTGAAGCTTTCTTT
CASSRNRGRGNTEAFF
>.|.|TRBJ2-7|12|TRBV20-1
TGCAGTGCTAGGTTCGGCTCCTACGAGCAGTACTTC
CSARFGSYEQYF
>few|TRBD1|TRBJ1-1|15|TRBV20-1
TGCAGTGCCCTGGACAGGGGAGGATTGAACACTGAAGCTTTCTTT
CSALDRGGLNTEAFF
>few|.|TRBJ2-1|13|TRBV6-5
TGTGCCAGCAGCTGGGGGCGGGTCGGTGAGCAGTTCTTC
CASSWGRVGEQFF
>few|.|TRBJ2-1|10|TRBV20-1
TGCAGTGCTGTCAAAGATGAGCAGTTTTTC
CSAVKDEQFF
>once|TRBD2|TRBJ2-7|15|TRBV11-2
TGTGCCAGCAGCTTAGGGGAGGGTCGCACCTACGAGCAGTACTTC
CASSLGEGRTYEQYF
>few|.|TRBJ2-7|10|TRBV28
TGTGCCAGCAGCGGGGCCGAGCAGTACTTC
CASSGAEQYF
>.|.|TRBJ1-1|15|TRBV6-5
TGTGCCAGCAGTTACTCGATGGCAGAGAACACTGAAGCTTTCTTT
CASSYSMAENTEAFF
>few|.|TRBJ2-5|15|TRBV2
TGTGCCAGCAGATACAGGGAACGGTTTCAAGAGACCCAGTACTTC
CASRYRERFQETQYF
>.|.|TRBJ1-4|16|TRBV3-1
TGTGCCAGCAGCCAAGACCGCCGGCTTGAGTGGGAAAAACTGTTTTTT
CASSQDRRLEWEKLFF
>.|TRBD2|TRBJ2-1|18|TRBV4-1
TGCGCCAGCAGCCAAGATTCGACTAGCGGGGGGGCTAGGAATGAGCAGTTCTTC
CASSQDSTSGGARNEQFF
>.|.|TRBJ2-3|15|TRBV6-1
TGTGCCAGCAGTGAAGTAGCAGGCAAGGTGGATACGCAGTATTTT
CASSEVAGKVDTQYF
>many|.|TRBJ2-1|14|TRBV6-5
TGTGCCAGCAGGGCGGACCCGGGGGCCAATGAGCAGTTCTTC
CASRADPGANEQFF
>once|TRBD1|TRBJ2-7|14|TRBV20-1
TGCAGTGCCCGGCGGGGACAGGGTAACTACGAGCAGTACTTC
CSARRGQGNYEQYF
>.|.|TRBJ2-1|11|TRBV12-3/TRBV12-4
TGTGCCAGCACCAGGGTAAATGAGCAGTTCTTC
CASTRVNEQFF
>.|.|TRBJ1-2|15|TRBV28
TGTGCCAGCAGCCCGGAGGGTATAGGTAACTATGGCTACACCTTC
CASSPEGIGNYGYTF
>few|.|TRBJ2-4|17|TRBV6-1
TGTGCCAGCAGTGAATGGGGAGCAGGGCTAGCCAAAAACATTCAGTACTTC
CASSEWGAGLAKNIQYF
>once|TRBD2|TRBJ2-1|14|TRBV20-1
TGCAGTGCGTCACCGGGACTACTCAATAATGAGCAGTTCTTC
CSASPGLLNNEQFF
>.|TRBD2|TRBJ2-4|15|TRBV7-2
TGTGCCAGCAGCCCGTGGGTAGCGGGGGGAAACATTCAGTACTTC
CASSPWVAGGNIQYF
>few|TRBD2|TRBJ2-3|16|TRBV5-1
TGCGCCAGCAGCCCGCTCGGGGGGTTCGGCACAGATACGCAGTATTTT
CASSPLGGFGTDTQYF
>.|TRBD1|TRBJ1-2|14|TRBV29-1
TGCAGCGTTGAAATGGGACAGGGGGTCAGTGGCTACACCTTC
CSVEMGQGVSGYTF
>.|.|TRBJ2-5|13|TRBV6-5
TGTGCCAGCAGATCGGGGGGCTATGAGACCCAGTACTTC
CASRSGGYETQYF
>.|.|TRBJ1-2|13|TRBV29-1
TGCAGCGCTAGAGGGGCAGTTAACTATGGCTACACCTTC
CSARGAVNYGYTF
>.|.|TRBJ2-1|11|TRBV12-3/TRBV12-4
TGTGCCAGCAGTACCCTCGGTGAGCAGTTCTTC
CASSTLGEQFF
>.|TRBD1|TRBJ1-2|14|TRBV29-1
TGCAGCGTTAGCTCGACAGGGAGGGTCGATGGCTACACCTTC
CSVSSTGRVDGYTF
>few|.|TRBJ2-3|13|TRBV5-1
TGCGCCAGCAAAGGCTGGGGCACAGATACGCAGTATTTT
CASKGWGTDTQYF
>few|TRBD1|TRBJ1-2|15|TRBV20-1
TGCAGTGCTAGAGATTGGGACAGCTCAAAATGGGGCTACACCTTC
CSARDWDSSKWGYTF
>.|.|TRBJ2-5|14|TRBV3-1
TGTGCCAGCAGCCAAGAACGGCAGGGCGGAGAGCAGTACTTC
CASSQERQGGEQYF
>.|TRBD1|TRBJ1-6|16|TRBV27
TGTGCCAGCAGTTCCGCTAAGGGGGCCGTAGGTTCACCCCTCCACTTT
CASSSAKGAVGSPLHF
>.|TRBD1|TRBJ2-5|14|TRBV5-1
TGCGCCAGCAGCTTCGGTACAGGGGGCCCTCGGCAGTACTTC
CASSFGTGGPRQYF
>.|TRBD2|TRBJ2-5|15|TRBV3-1
TGTGCCAGCAGCCAAGGTCCGGGGGGGAAAGAGACCCAGTACTTC
CASSQGPGGKETQYF
>.|.|TRBJ2-5|16|TRBV12-3/TRBV12-4
TGTGCCAGCAGTTTAACCTTGGTGAGGGGCCAAGAGACCCAGTACTTC
CASSLTLVRGQETQYF
>.|TRBD2|TRBJ2-3|14|TRBV20-1
TGCAGTGCTATGGGTCGGGGGGGCATCGACACGCAGTATTTT
CSAMGRGGIDTQYF
>.|TRBD1|TRBJ2-5|13|TRBV10-3
TGTGCCATCAGTGGACAGGGAAAAGAGACCCAGTACTTC
CAISGQGKETQYF
>.|.|TRBJ1-4|13|TRBV12-3/TRBV12-4
TGTGCCAGCAGTTTCCAGGGAGTTGAAAAACTGTTTTTT
CASSFQGVEKLFF
>.|.|TRBJ2-5|13|TRBV6-6
TGTGCCAGCAGTTACCGGCCCCAAGAGACCCAGTACTTC
CASSYRPQETQYF
>many|TRBD1|TRBJ2-3|13|TRBV20-1
TGCAGTGCTAGACAGGGGGCAGGTAGTACGCAGTATTTT
CSARQGAGSTQYF